The rows below give T cell receptor beta chains drawn from one sample of a study of blood T cell repertoires in COVID-19. The protocol was immunoSEQ multiplex PCR, while the TCRdb copy is restricted to in-frame clones and leaves out a portion. The sample carries 360,000 or so clones, nearly 90% recorded once. Sample: peripheral blood. The origin of the receptors is a man aged 18 to 29 with active or convalescent COVID-19. Both conserved end residues are part of each CDR3. Fields, in order: CDR3 DNA, CDR3 protein, clone size, V gene, D gene, J gene. The D gene is left open where the match is weak. A clone size is listed for some rows: how often the clone was seen (once, few, many), or a class if it is expanded.

CDR3 DNA: TGTGCCAGCAGTCAGGGGAAGGAGCTGTTTTTT
CDR3 protein: CASSQGKELFF
clone size: .
V gene: TRBV6-5
D gene: .
J gene: TRBJ2-2

CDR3 DNA: TGCGCCAGCAGCTTGGGCGACTACACAGATACGCAGTATTTT
CDR3 protein: CASSLGDYTDTQYF
clone size: .
V gene: TRBV5-1
D gene: .
J gene: TRBJ2-3

CDR3 DNA: TGTGCCAGCAGCTTAGCATTAGGACAGGGGGCTGGTAACACTGAAGCTTTCTTT
CDR3 protein: CASSLALGQGAGNTEAFF
clone size: .
V gene: TRBV7-8
D gene: TRBD1
J gene: TRBJ1-1

CDR3 DNA: TGTGCCAGCAGCTGGGCCCCAGGCAGCTCCTACAATGAGCAGTTCTTC
CDR3 protein: CASSWAPGSSYNEQFF
clone size: .
V gene: TRBV5-6
D gene: .
J gene: TRBJ2-1

CDR3 DNA: TGTGCCAGCAGCCATTCCATGGGAGGGGGGACCCAGTACTTC
CDR3 protein: CASSHSMGGGTQYF
clone size: many
V gene: TRBV5-5
D gene: .
J gene: TRBJ2-5

CDR3 DNA: TGTGCCAGTGGACCTAGGGGGATTACCCAGTACTTC
CDR3 protein: CASGPRGITQYF
clone size: once
V gene: TRBV19
D gene: .
J gene: TRBJ2-5

CDR3 DNA: TGTGCCAGCAGTGCGGTTGAAGCTTTCTTT
CDR3 protein: CASSAVEAFF
clone size: .
V gene: TRBV2
D gene: .
J gene: TRBJ1-1

CDR3 DNA: TGTGCCAGCAACCCAACAGGGACAGGGTTCACCGGGGAGCTGTTTTTT
CDR3 protein: CASNPTGTGFTGELFF
clone size: .
V gene: TRBV9
D gene: TRBD1
J gene: TRBJ2-2

CDR3 DNA: TGTGCCAGCAGCTTAATGGCTGTTGATGGCTACACCTTC
CDR3 protein: CASSLMAVDGYTF
clone size: .
V gene: TRBV7-3
D gene: .
J gene: TRBJ1-2

CDR3 DNA: TGTGCCAGCAGTCTAGCGGCCTACAATGAGCAGTTCTTC
CDR3 protein: CASSLAAYNEQFF
clone size: .
V gene: TRBV6-5
D gene: TRBD2
J gene: TRBJ2-1

CDR3 DNA: TGCAGCGTTCAGTTAAGCGGGACGAACACCGGGGAGCTGTTTTTT
CDR3 protein: CSVQLSGTNTGELFF
clone size: .
V gene: TRBV29-1
D gene: TRBD2
J gene: TRBJ2-2

CDR3 DNA: TGCGCCAGCAGCCGGGACAGACTTATAGCCAAAAACATTCAGTACTTC
CDR3 protein: CASSRDRLIAKNIQYF
clone size: .
V gene: TRBV4-3
D gene: TRBD1
J gene: TRBJ2-4

CDR3 DNA: TGTGCCAGCAGCCCGCTCTCGGTTAGGCCCCAGCATTTT
CDR3 protein: CASSPLSVRPQHF
clone size: .
V gene: TRBV3-1/TRBV3-2
D gene: .
J gene: TRBJ1-5

CDR3 DNA: TGCGCCAGCAGCCAAGACGTGAGGAGAACGCAGTATTTT
CDR3 protein: CASSQDVRRTQYF
clone size: .
V gene: TRBV4-3
D gene: .
J gene: TRBJ2-3

CDR3 DNA: TGTGCCAGCAGCCCGACCGGGACACACTATGGCTACACCTTC
CDR3 protein: CASSPTGTHYGYTF
clone size: once
V gene: TRBV6-1
D gene: .
J gene: TRBJ1-2

CDR3 DNA: TGCGCCAGCAGCCCCAACGGGAGGGCCCAGGTAGACGAGCAGTACTTC
CDR3 protein: CASSPNGRAQVDEQYF
clone size: .
V gene: TRBV5-1
D gene: TRBD2
J gene: TRBJ2-7

CDR3 DNA: TGCAGTGCTAGCCTCACCGGGGAGCTGTTTTTT
CDR3 protein: CSASLTGELFF
clone size: .
V gene: TRBV20-1
D gene: .
J gene: TRBJ2-2

CDR3 DNA: TGTGCCAGCAGCCCTGGACAGGCCTTCCCGGGGGGAAACACCATATATTTT
CDR3 protein: CASSPGQAFPGGNTIYF
clone size: .
V gene: TRBV11-3
D gene: TRBD1
J gene: TRBJ1-3

CDR3 DNA: TGCGCCAGCAGTTGTTGGGCGAGCCCGTCGCCTATAATCTTC
CDR3 protein: CASSCWASPSPIIF
clone size: .
V gene: TRBV10-1
D gene: .
J gene: TRBJ2-4

CDR3 DNA: TGTGCCAGCAGCCAAGTGCATGGATCTAGCGGGGGAGGTTGGTCGAGAGAGACCCAGTACTTC
CDR3 protein: CASSQVHGSSGGGWSRETQYF
clone size: .
V gene: TRBV3-1/TRBV3-2
D gene: TRBD2
J gene: TRBJ2-5

CDR3 DNA: TGTGCCAGCAGTTACACTGGGACAGGGGCTGGCTACACCTTC
CDR3 protein: CASSYTGTGAGYTF
clone size: few
V gene: TRBV6-5
D gene: TRBD1
J gene: TRBJ1-2

CDR3 DNA: TGTGCCAGCAGCTTGACAGGGGTGGGGTATGGCTACACCTTC
CDR3 protein: CASSLTGVGYGYTF
clone size: .
V gene: TRBV5-6
D gene: TRBD1
J gene: TRBJ1-2

CDR3 DNA: TGTGCCGAAAATCGGAGGCGGGGGGGACCTCCGCCAGAGACCCAGTACTTC
CDR3 protein: CAENRRRGGPPPETQYF
clone size: .
V gene: TRBV5-3
D gene: TRBD2
J gene: TRBJ2-5

CDR3 DNA: TGTGCCAGCAGTTTCGTCCACAACCAAGAGACCCAGTACTTC
CDR3 protein: CASSFVHNQETQYF
clone size: .
V gene: TRBV28
D gene: .
J gene: TRBJ2-5

CDR3 DNA: TGCGCCAGCAGCTTGCCGGGACAGCACACCGGGGAGCTGTTTTTT
CDR3 protein: CASSLPGQHTGELFF
clone size: .
V gene: TRBV5-1
D gene: TRBD1
J gene: TRBJ2-2

CDR3 DNA: TGTGCCAGCAGATATAAACGGGAGTTAAGCTCCAATGAGCAGTTCTTC
CDR3 protein: CASRYKRELSSNEQFF
clone size: .
V gene: TRBV11-2
D gene: .
J gene: TRBJ2-1

CDR3 DNA: TGTGCCAGCAGCCATCTGGCAGGGTACAATGAGCAGTTCTTC
CDR3 protein: CASSHLAGYNEQFF
clone size: .
V gene: TRBV7-3
D gene: .
J gene: TRBJ2-1

CDR3 DNA: TGTGCCAGCACTATTTTATCAGGTCTCAATCAGCCCCAGCATTTT
CDR3 protein: CASTILSGLNQPQHF
clone size: .
V gene: TRBV28
D gene: .
J gene: TRBJ1-5

CDR3 DNA: TGTGCCAGCAGCCTCTTGGTAGCGGGGGGGTTATCCACAGATACGCAGTATTTT
CDR3 protein: CASSLLVAGGLSTDTQYF
clone size: .
V gene: TRBV6-2/TRBV6-3
D gene: TRBD2
J gene: TRBJ2-3

CDR3 DNA: TGTGCCAGCAGTTTATCGCCGGGGGAGAGTTCACCCCTCCACTTT
CDR3 protein: CASSLSPGESSPLHF
clone size: .
V gene: TRBV27
D gene: .
J gene: TRBJ1-6

CDR3 DNA: TGTGCCAGCAGTTACTCCGGGGGGCTGGCGAACACTGAAGCTTTCTTT
CDR3 protein: CASSYSGGLANTEAFF
clone size: .
V gene: TRBV6-5
D gene: .
J gene: TRBJ1-1

CDR3 DNA: TGTGCCAGCAGCCAAGAAGGACTAGCGGGAGGAGAGGAGCAGTTCTTC
CDR3 protein: CASSQEGLAGGEEQFF
clone size: .
V gene: TRBV3-1/TRBV3-2
D gene: TRBD2
J gene: TRBJ2-1

CDR3 DNA: TGTGCCAGCAGTGGTAGCGGGGACTCTCCAGATACGCAGTATTTT
CDR3 protein: CASSGSGDSPDTQYF
clone size: .
V gene: TRBV28
D gene: TRBD2
J gene: TRBJ2-3

CDR3 DNA: TGTGCAAGTCTCAGACGGGGGACGTATGGCTACACCTTC
CDR3 protein: CASLRRGTYGYTF
clone size: .
V gene: TRBV12-2
D gene: .
J gene: TRBJ1-2

CDR3 DNA: TGTGCCAGCAGCCAAGTACAGGGTAATGAAAAACTGTTTTTT
CDR3 protein: CASSQVQGNEKLFF
clone size: .
V gene: TRBV4-2
D gene: .
J gene: TRBJ1-4

CDR3 DNA: TGTGCCAGCAGTTACGGACAGGGGGTGTTGAACACTGAAGCTTTCTTT
CDR3 protein: CASSYGQGVLNTEAFF
clone size: .
V gene: TRBV6-5
D gene: TRBD1
J gene: TRBJ1-1

CDR3 DNA: TGTGCCAGCAGCTGGACTAGCGGACCCAACAATGAGCAGTTCTTC
CDR3 protein: CASSWTSGPNNEQFF
clone size: .
V gene: TRBV7-9
D gene: TRBD2
J gene: TRBJ2-1

CDR3 DNA: TGCGCCAGCAGCCAATTTTCGGGGGGCTGGGAGACCCAGTACTTC
CDR3 protein: CASSQFSGGWETQYF
clone size: .
V gene: TRBV5-1
D gene: .
J gene: TRBJ2-5

CDR3 DNA: TGTGCCACCAGCAGAGATAGGGGACAGGGGGTTAATGAGCAGTTCTTC
CDR3 protein: CATSRDRGQGVNEQFF
clone size: once
V gene: TRBV15
D gene: TRBD1
J gene: TRBJ2-1

CDR3 DNA: TGTGCCAGCAGCCTAGACGAACAGCTCCTCTATGGCTACACCTTC
CDR3 protein: CASSLDEQLLYGYTF
clone size: .
V gene: TRBV7-9
D gene: .
J gene: TRBJ1-2

CDR3 DNA: TGCGCCAGCAGCTTGGGAACGGGGAGCTCCTACGAGCAGTACTTC
CDR3 protein: CASSLGTGSSYEQYF
clone size: .
V gene: TRBV5-1
D gene: .
J gene: TRBJ2-7

CDR3 DNA: TGTGCCACCAGGAAGGCCCAGGGGGCCACCACTAACTATGGCTACACCTTC
CDR3 protein: CATRKAQGATTNYGYTF
clone size: once
V gene: TRBV19
D gene: TRBD1
J gene: TRBJ1-2

CDR3 DNA: TGCGCCAGCAGCCAAAGTGCAGGGAGGTACGAGCAGTACTTC
CDR3 protein: CASSQSAGRYEQYF
clone size: .
V gene: TRBV4-1
D gene: .
J gene: TRBJ2-7

CDR3 DNA: TGTGCCAGCGGGAACGCGGGACAGTCCTACAATGAGCAGTTCTTC
CDR3 protein: CASGNAGQSYNEQFF
clone size: .
V gene: TRBV6-4
D gene: .
J gene: TRBJ2-1

CDR3 DNA: TGTGCCAGCAGCGAGAGGGGCCGGACAGGGTCGGACGAGCAGTACTTC
CDR3 protein: CASSERGRTGSDEQYF
clone size: .
V gene: TRBV9
D gene: TRBD1
J gene: TRBJ2-7

CDR3 DNA: TGTGCCAGCAGCCAAAGACAGGGGCCGAACACTGAAGCTTTCTTT
CDR3 protein: CASSQRQGPNTEAFF
clone size: .
V gene: TRBV7-9
D gene: TRBD1
J gene: TRBJ1-1

CDR3 DNA: TGTGCCAGCAGTTTGGGCAGCTACACTGAAGCTTTCTTT
CDR3 protein: CASSLGSYTEAFF
clone size: .
V gene: TRBV27
D gene: .
J gene: TRBJ1-1

CDR3 DNA: TGTGCCAGCAGCCAAGACAGGATCTATAGCAATCAGCCCCAGCATTTT
CDR3 protein: CASSQDRIYSNQPQHF
clone size: few
V gene: TRBV6-2/TRBV6-3
D gene: .
J gene: TRBJ1-5

CDR3 DNA: TGTGCCAGCACCGAGGGAGGGTACGGCTACACCTTC
CDR3 protein: CASTEGGYGYTF
clone size: once
V gene: TRBV5-6
D gene: .
J gene: TRBJ1-2

CDR3 DNA: TGTGCCAGCAGCCTGGGGGCCGGGAAGCTTCGGGCTTTCTTT
CDR3 protein: CASSLGAGKLRAFF
clone size: .
V gene: TRBV7-2
D gene: .
J gene: TRBJ1-1

CDR3 DNA: TGCGCCAGCAGCTTTGGGACAGGGGGCTCAACGTCTGGAAACACCATATATTTT
CDR3 protein: CASSFGTGGSTSGNTIYF
clone size: .
V gene: TRBV5-1
D gene: TRBD1
J gene: TRBJ1-3

CDR3 DNA: TGTGCCAGTAGTACATCAACTGGAAACACCATATATTTT
CDR3 protein: CASSTSTGNTIYF
clone size: once
V gene: TRBV19
D gene: .
J gene: TRBJ1-3

CDR3 DNA: TGTGCCAGCAGGAGGGATTCTGGCTACACCTTC
CDR3 protein: CASRRDSGYTF
clone size: .
V gene: TRBV6-5
D gene: .
J gene: TRBJ1-2

CDR3 DNA: TGTGCCAGCACCTTTGACGGCCGCGGGAGCCAGCCCCAGCATTTT
CDR3 protein: CASTFDGRGSQPQHF
clone size: .
V gene: TRBV2
D gene: .
J gene: TRBJ1-5

CDR3 DNA: TGTGCCAGCAGTAGAGGCACCGGGGAGCTGTTTTTT
CDR3 protein: CASSRGTGELFF
clone size: .
V gene: TRBV27
D gene: .
J gene: TRBJ2-2

CDR3 DNA: TGCAGCGCCGAACCCCAGGGGGCAGGGGTGCAAGCTTTCTTT
CDR3 protein: CSAEPQGAGVQAFF
clone size: .
V gene: TRBV29-1
D gene: TRBD1
J gene: TRBJ1-1

CDR3 DNA: TGTGCCAGCAGCTTAATCGGTGGGACAGATTACAATGAGCAGTTCTTC
CDR3 protein: CASSLIGGTDYNEQFF
clone size: .
V gene: TRBV7-3
D gene: TRBD1
J gene: TRBJ2-1

CDR3 DNA: TGTGCCAGCAGCTACGGGACAGACTACGAGCAGTACTTC
CDR3 protein: CASSYGTDYEQYF
clone size: .
V gene: TRBV7-9
D gene: TRBD1
J gene: TRBJ2-7

CDR3 DNA: TGTGCTAGTGGTATTACCTCCGGGACATACCTCTACGAGCAGTACTTC
CDR3 protein: CASGITSGTYLYEQYF
clone size: .
V gene: TRBV12-5
D gene: .
J gene: TRBJ2-7

CDR3 DNA: TGCGCCAGCAGCCCCGGACAGGGGCGGAGGGAAAAACTGTTTTTT
CDR3 protein: CASSPGQGRREKLFF
clone size: .
V gene: TRBV5-1
D gene: TRBD1
J gene: TRBJ1-4